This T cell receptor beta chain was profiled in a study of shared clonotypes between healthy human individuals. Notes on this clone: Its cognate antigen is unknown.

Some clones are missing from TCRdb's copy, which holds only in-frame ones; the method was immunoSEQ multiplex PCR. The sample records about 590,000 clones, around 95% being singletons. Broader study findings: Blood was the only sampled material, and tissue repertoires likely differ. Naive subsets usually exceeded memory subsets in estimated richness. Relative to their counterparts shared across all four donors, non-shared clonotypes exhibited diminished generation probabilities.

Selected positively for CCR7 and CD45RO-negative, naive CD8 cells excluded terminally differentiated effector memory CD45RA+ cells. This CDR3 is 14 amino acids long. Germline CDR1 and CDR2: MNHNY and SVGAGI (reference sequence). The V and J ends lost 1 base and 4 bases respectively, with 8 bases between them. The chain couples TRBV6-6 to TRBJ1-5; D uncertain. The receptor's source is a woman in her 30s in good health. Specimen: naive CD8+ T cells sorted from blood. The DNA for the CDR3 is TGTGCCAGCAGTTACTTGGGCGGGAATCAGCCCCAGCATTTT. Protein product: CASSYLGGNQPQHF.